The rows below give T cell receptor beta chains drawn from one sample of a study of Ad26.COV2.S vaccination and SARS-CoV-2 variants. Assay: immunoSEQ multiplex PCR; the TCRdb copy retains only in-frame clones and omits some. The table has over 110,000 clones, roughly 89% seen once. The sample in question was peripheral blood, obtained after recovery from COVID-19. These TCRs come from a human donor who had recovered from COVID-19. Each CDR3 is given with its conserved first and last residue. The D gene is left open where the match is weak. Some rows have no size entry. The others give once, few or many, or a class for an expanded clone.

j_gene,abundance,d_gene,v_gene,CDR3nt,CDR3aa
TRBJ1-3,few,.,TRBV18,TGTGCCAGCTCACCAGAAACGGGACACGCTGGAAACACCATATATTTT,CASSPETGHAGNTIYF
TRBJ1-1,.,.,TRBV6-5,TGTGCCAGCAGCCGGACAGCCACGAACACTGAAGCTTTCTTT,CASSRTATNTEAFF
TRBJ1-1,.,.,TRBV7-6,TGTGCCAGCAGCTTCGGATTGAACACTGAAGCTTTCTTT,CASSFGLNTEAFF
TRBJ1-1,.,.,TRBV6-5,TGTGCCAGCAGGGGGACCTATAAGACTGAAGCTTTCTTT,CASRGTYKTEAFF
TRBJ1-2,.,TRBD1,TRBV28,TGTGCCAGCACTCGACAGGGACTAACTATGGGCTACACCTTC,CASTRQGLTMGYTF
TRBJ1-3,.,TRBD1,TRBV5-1,TGCGCCAGCAGCTTACAGGGGGCGCCTGGAAACACCATATATTTT,CASSLQGAPGNTIYF
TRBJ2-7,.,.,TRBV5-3,TGTGCCAGAAGCTTGCGTCGTTGGGGACCCTACGAGCAGTACTTC,CARSLRRWGPYEQYF
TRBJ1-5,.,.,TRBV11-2,TGTGCCAGCAGCTCCAGGGATGGAAATCAGCCCCAGCATTTT,CASSSRDGNQPQHF
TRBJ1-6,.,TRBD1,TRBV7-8,TGTGCCAGCAGCCCATCTCGACCGGGACAGGTTACAAATTCACCCCTCCACTTT,CASSPSRPGQVTNSPLHF
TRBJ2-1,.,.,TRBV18,TGTGCCAGCTCCCCTCTTAGCTCCTACAATGAGCAGTTCTTC,CASSPLSSYNEQFF
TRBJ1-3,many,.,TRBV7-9,TGTGCCAGCAAAAGACAGCAGGACACCACTGGAAACACCATATATTTT,CASKRQQDTTGNTIYF
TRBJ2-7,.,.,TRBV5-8,TGTGCCAGCAGACCCAGGCCCGACAGATACTACGAGCAGTACTTC,CASRPRPDRYYEQYF
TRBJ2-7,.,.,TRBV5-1,TGCGCCAGCAGCTCGACGACCGGGACAAAGGGATACGAGCAGTACTTC,CASSSTTGTKGYEQYF
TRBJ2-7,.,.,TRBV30,TGTGCCTGGAGCGGCAGGTTTTACGAGCAGTACTTC,CAWSGRFYEQYF
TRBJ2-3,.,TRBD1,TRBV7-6,TGTGCCAGCAGCTTCGGGACAGATTTACGCACAGATACGCAGTATTTT,CASSFGTDLRTDTQYF
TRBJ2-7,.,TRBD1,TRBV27,TGTGCCAGCAGTTTAGGGACAGGCCACTACGAGCAGTACTTC,CASSLGTGHYEQYF
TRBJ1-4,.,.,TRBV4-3,TGCGCCAGCAGCCAAAATGGGAACCCGAAACTGTTTTTT,CASSQNGNPKLFF
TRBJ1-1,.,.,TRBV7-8,TGTGCCAGCAGCTTCGTGGCAGGGAACACTGAAGCTTTCTTT,CASSFVAGNTEAFF
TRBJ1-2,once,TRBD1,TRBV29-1,TGCAGCGTTGAAAGGACAGGGCCGGGAGGCTACACCTTC,CSVERTGPGGYTF
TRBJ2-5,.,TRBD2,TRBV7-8,TGTGCCAGCAGCTATAGAGAAACTAGCGGGGACCAAGAGACCCAGTACTTC,CASSYRETSGDQETQYF
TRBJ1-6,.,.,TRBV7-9,TGTGCCAGCAGCGCAACATCTGGGATGGCGCCCCTCCACTTT,CASSATSGMAPLHF
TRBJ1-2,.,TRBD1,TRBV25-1,TGTGCCAGCAGTGGAACGACAGGGTCCTATGGCTACACCTTC,CASSGTTGSYGYTF
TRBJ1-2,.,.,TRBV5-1,TGCGCCAGCAGCTTGGAAGCCGGGAGGAACTATGGCTACACCTTC,CASSLEAGRNYGYTF
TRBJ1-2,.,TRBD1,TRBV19,TGTGCCACCAGACGGGACAGAGAAGCTAACTATGGCTACACCTTC,CATRRDREANYGYTF
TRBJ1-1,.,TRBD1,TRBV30,TGTGCCTGGAGCCGACAGGGGTCCACTGAAGCTTTCTTT,CAWSRQGSTEAFF
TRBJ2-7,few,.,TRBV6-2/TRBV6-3,TGTGCCAGCAGCTTAGGACAGATCTACGAGCAGTACTTC,CASSLGQIYEQYF
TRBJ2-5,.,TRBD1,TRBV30,TGTGCCTGGGGCCGGGACAGGGGAAGAGAGACCCAGTACTTC,CAWGRDRGRETQYF
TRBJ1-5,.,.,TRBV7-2,TGTGCCAGCAGCCTTGGACCTTCGAACAATCAGCCCCAGCATTTT,CASSLGPSNNQPQHF
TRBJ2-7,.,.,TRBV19,TGTGCCAGTAGTATAGAAGGGACCTGGAGTTACGAGCAGTACTTC,CASSIEGTWSYEQYF
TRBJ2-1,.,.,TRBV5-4,TGTGCCAGCAGCTCGGGGAGCTCCTACAATGAGCAGTTCTTC,CASSSGSSYNEQFF
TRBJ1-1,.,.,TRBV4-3,TGCGCCAGCAGCCAAAGCCGAAATATGAACACTGAAGCTTTCTTT,CASSQSRNMNTEAFF
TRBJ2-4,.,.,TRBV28,TGTGCCAGCAGTTTCCAGGGGAGGAATTTAGCCAAAAACATTCAGTACTTC,CASSFQGRNLAKNIQYF
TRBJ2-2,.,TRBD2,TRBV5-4,TGTGCCAGCAGCCCCCGCGGGGGAGACACCGGGGAGCTGTTTTTT,CASSPRGGDTGELFF
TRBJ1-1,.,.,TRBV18,TGTGCCAGCTCACCGGTGGGGGGGAACACTGAAGCTTTCTTT,CASSPVGGNTEAFF
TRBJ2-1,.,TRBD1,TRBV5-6,TGTGCCAGCATCGTACAGGGGGGCTCCTACAATGAGCAGTTCTTC,CASIVQGGSYNEQFF
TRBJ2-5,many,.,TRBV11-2,TGTGCCAGCAGCTTAGAGTTTGCGACTTACTTCGGGGAGACCCAGTACTTC,CASSLEFATYFGETQYF